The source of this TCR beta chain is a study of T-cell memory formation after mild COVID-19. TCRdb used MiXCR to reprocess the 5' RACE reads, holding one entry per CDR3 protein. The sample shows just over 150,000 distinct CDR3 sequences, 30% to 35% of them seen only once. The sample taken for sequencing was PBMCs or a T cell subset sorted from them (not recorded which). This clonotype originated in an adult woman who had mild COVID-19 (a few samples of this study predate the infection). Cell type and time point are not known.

CDR3 bases: TGTGCCAGCAGCCTCAATGAGGGAGTGACAGATACGCAGTATTTT. Its protein is CASSLNEGVTDTQYF. The chain combines TRBV7-2 with TRBJ2-3; the D gene is possibly TRBD2 (5 bases). The CDR3 extends over 15 amino acids. In germline, CDR1 is SGHTA, CDR2 FQGNSA. V lost 5 bases, J lost 3 bases, and 15 bases lay in between.